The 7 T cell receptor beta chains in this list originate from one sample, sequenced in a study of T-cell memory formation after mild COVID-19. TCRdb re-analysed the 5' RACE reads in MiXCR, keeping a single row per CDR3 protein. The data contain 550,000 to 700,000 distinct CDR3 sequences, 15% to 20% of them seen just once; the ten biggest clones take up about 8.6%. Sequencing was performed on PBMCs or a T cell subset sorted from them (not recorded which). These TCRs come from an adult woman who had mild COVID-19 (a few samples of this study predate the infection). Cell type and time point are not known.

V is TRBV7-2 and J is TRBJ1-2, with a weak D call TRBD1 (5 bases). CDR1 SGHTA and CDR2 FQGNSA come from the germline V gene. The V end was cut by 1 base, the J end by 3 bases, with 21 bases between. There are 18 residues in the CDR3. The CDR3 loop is CASSLVSGRGGRDYGYTF. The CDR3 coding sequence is TGTGCCAGCAGCTTAGTATCGGGACGGGGTGGACGGGACTATGGCTACACCTTC.

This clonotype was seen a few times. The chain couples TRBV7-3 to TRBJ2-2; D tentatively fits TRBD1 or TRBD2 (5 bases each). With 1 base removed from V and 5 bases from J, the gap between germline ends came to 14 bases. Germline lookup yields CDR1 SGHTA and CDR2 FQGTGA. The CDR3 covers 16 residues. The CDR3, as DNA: TGTGCCAGCAGCTTAATTTACGGGACGGGAACCGGGGAGCTGTTTTTT. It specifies CASSLIYGTGTGELFF.

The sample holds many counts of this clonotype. The CDR3 nucleotides are TGTGCCAGCAGCTTATTGGGACAGGCCTCCTACGAGCAGTACTTC. Protein: CASSLLGQASYEQYF. This rearrangement joins TRBV5-6 to TRBJ2-7, with TRBD1 identical over 8 bases. V shed 2 bases, J shed 0 bases, and the junction held 4 bases outside the gene matches. The CDR3 contains 15 residues. Per the germline V gene, CDR1 is SGHDT and CDR2 is YYEEEE.

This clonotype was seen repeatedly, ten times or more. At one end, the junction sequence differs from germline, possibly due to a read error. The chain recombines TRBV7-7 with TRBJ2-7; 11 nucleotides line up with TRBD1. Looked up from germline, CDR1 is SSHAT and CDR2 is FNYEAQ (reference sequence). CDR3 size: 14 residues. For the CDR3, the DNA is TGTGCTAGCAGCTTAGGACAGGGGGCGGTCGAGCAGTACTTC. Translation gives CASSLGQGAVEQYF.

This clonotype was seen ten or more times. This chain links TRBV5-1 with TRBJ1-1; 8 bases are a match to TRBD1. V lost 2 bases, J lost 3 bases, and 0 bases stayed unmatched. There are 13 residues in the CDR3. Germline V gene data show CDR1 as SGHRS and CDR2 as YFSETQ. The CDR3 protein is CASSLQGDTEAFF. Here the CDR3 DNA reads TGCGCCAGCAGCTTACAGGGGGACACTGAAGCTTTCTTT. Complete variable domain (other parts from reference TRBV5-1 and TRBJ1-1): KAGVTQTPRYLIKTRGQQVTLSCSPISGHRSVSWYQQTPGQGLQFLFEYFSETQRNKGNFPGRFSGRQFSNSRSEMNVSTLELGDSALYLCASSLQGDTEAFFGQGTRLTVV.

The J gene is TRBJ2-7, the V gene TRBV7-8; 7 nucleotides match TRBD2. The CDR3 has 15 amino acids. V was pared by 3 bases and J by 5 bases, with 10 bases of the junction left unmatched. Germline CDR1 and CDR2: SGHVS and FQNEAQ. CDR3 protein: CASSLSLGGSNEQYF. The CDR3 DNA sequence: TGTGCCAGCAGCTTGTCACTAGGCGGGAGCAACGAGCAGTACTTC.

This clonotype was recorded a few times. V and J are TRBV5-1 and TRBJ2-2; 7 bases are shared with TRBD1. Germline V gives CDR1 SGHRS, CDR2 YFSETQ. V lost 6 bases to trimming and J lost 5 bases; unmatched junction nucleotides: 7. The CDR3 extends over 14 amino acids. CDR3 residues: CASKWDSTTGELFF. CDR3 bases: TGCGCCAGCAAATGGGACAGTACGACCGGGGAGCTGTTTTTT.